Following are 18 T cell receptor beta chains from one sample sequenced in a study of blood T cell repertoires in COVID-19. Profiling relied on immunoSEQ multiplex PCR, and the TCRdb table lists in-frame clones only, not all of them. This table has under 200,000 clones, approximately 84% appearing once. The source material was PBMCs or T cells enriched from blood (not recorded which). The receptors derive from a woman aged 45 to 65 who had recovered from COVID-19.

The rearrangement links TRBV7-2 to TRBJ1-1; TRBD1 agrees at 12 bases. CDR3 length equals 18 residues. V trimming: 0 bases; J trimming: 3 bases; junction bases outside the gene matches: 8. From germline, CDR1 is SGHTA and CDR2 FQGNSA. DNA for the CDR3: TGTGCCAGCAGCTTAGCGTTGGGGACAGGGGGCCGGGACACTGAAGCTTTCTTT. Protein sequence: CASSLALGTGGRDTEAFF.

This clone showed up just once. The chain joins TRBV21-1 to TRBJ1-1. TRBV21-1 constitutes a pseudogene. CDR3 size: 18 residues. In DNA form, the CDR3 reads TGTGCCAGCAGCAGGGAGGGGGGTTGGTTAGCAGGTAACACTGAAGCTTTCTTT. It encodes CASSREGGWLAGNTEAFF.

The chain employs TRBV11-2 and TRBJ2-1; TRBD2 matches 16 bases. The CDR3 sequence is 16 residues long. The V and J ends lost 5 bases and 6 bases, in that order; junction bases with no gene match: 4. CDR1 is SGHAT and CDR2 is FQNNGV in the germline V gene. CDR3: CASSPGLAGGGNEQFF. The CDR3 bases are TGTGCCAGCAGCCCGGGACTAGCGGGAGGGGGCAATGAGCAGTTCTTC.

The rearrangement links TRBV5-5 to TRBJ2-5; 8 bases line up with TRBD2. The J segment lost 5 bases and the V segment lost 4 bases, leaving 4 bases of the junction unmatched. Germline V lookup: CDR1 SGHKS, CDR2 YYEKEE (reference sequence). This CDR3 is 13 amino acids long. DNA for the CDR3: TGTGCCAGCAGCATTCCGGGGGGGGAGACCCAGTACTTC. This gives the protein CASSIPGGETQYF.

The chain is built from TRBV2 and TRBJ1-1, with unresolved D. Per germline, CDR1 SNHLY and CDR2 FYNNEI. The CDR3 is 12 amino acids. V gave up 6 bases and J gave up 0 bases, with 5 bases separating them. CDR3 bases: TGTGCCAGCAGCCTTTTGAACACTGAAGCTTTCTTT. Translation: CASSLLNTEAFF. Full variable domain (rest looked up from reference TRBV2 and TRBJ1-1): EPEVTQTPSHQVTQMGQEVILRCVPISNHLYFYWYRQILGQKVEFLVSFYNNEISEKSEIFDDQFSVERPDGSNFTLKIRSTKLEDSAMYFCASSLLNTEAFFGQGTRLTVV.

V and J are TRBV5-4 and TRBJ1-1, with D possibly being TRBD1 (6 bases). CDR3 size: 16 residues. CDR1 and CDR2 (germline): SGHNT, YYREEE (reference sequence). Trimming shortened V by 4 bases and J by 4 bases, and 20 bases separated the two germline ends. CDR3 bases: TGTGCCAGCAGCCGGGAAACAGGGCCTCGAACCACTGAAGCTTTCTTT. Translation: CASSRETGPRTTEAFF.

The chain recombines TRBV20-1 with TRBJ2-3; the D gene is possibly TRBD1 (6 bases). The CDR3 contains 14 residues. CDR1 and CDR2 from the germline V gene are DFQATT and SNEGSKA (reference sequence). V gave up 3 bases and J gave up 8 bases, with 18 bases separating them. CDR3 DNA: TGCAGTGCTAGTCAGGGGCCGGCGGTGGGTACGCAGTATTTT. It is translated as CSASQGPAVGTQYF.

The chain links TRBV27 to TRBJ2-2; 8 bases match TRBD2. CDR1 and CDR2 (germline): MNHEY, SMNVEV (reference sequence). With V trimmed by 5 bases and J by 3 bases, 26 bases remained unmatched. The CDR3 length is 22 residues. The CDR3 sequence: CASSPRGPPFTGRARDTGELFF. In DNA form, the CDR3 reads TGTGCCAGCAGTCCCCGGGGCCCACCCTTCACCGGGAGGGCTAGGGACACCGGGGAGCTGTTTTTT.

The V call is TRBV29-1, the J call TRBJ2-7; 7 nucleotides line up with TRBD2. The CDR3 length is 12 residues. The germline V gene encodes CDR1 SQVTM and CDR2 ANQGSEA. Germline trimming cut 3 bases from V and 4 bases from J; bases unmatched to any gene: 3. This chain's CDR3 is CSVDGGSYEQYF. DNA for the CDR3: TGCAGCGTTGACGGCGGGAGTTACGAGCAGTACTTC.

V is TRBV6-1 and J is TRBJ2-5, with 7 bases identical to TRBD2. The junction had 14 bases not matched to a gene; V was cut back by 2 bases and J by 5 bases. Germline CDR1 reads MNHNS; CDR2 reads SASEGT. CDR3 length: 17 residues. The CDR3 sequence is CASSESSLGGSRETQYF. The CDR3 nucleotides are TGTGCCAGCAGTGAATCATCTCTAGGCGGGAGCCGGGAGACCCAGTACTTC.

This clone was picked up a small number of times. This chain joins TRBV29-1 and TRBJ2-1; tentative D call: TRBD2 (6 bases). With 5 bases removed from V and 2 bases from J, the gap between germline ends came to 13 bases. The germline gives CDR1 SQVTM, CDR2 ANQGSEA. CDR3 size: 14 residues. The CDR3 region has the DNA TGCAGCGTTAGAGGTAGCGGCCCCTACAATGAGCAGTTCTTC. This sequence encodes CSVRGSGPYNEQFF.

The chain couples TRBV11-2 to TRBJ2-1, with TRBD2 matching over 10 bases. The germline V gene has CDR1 SGHAT and CDR2 FQNNGV. This CDR3 comprises 18 residues. J was trimmed by 4 bases and V by 7 bases; bases with no gene match: 16. CDR3 protein: CASNSGLAVSRFYNEQFF. The CDR3 DNA reads as TGTGCCAGCAACTCAGGACTAGCGGTTTCACGTTTTTACAATGAGCAGTTCTTC. Complete variable domain (other parts from reference TRBV11-2 and TRBJ2-1): EAGVAQSPRYKIIEKRQSVAFWCNPISGHATLYWYQQILGQGPKLLIQFQNNGVVDDSQLPKDRFSAERLKGVDSTLKIQPAKLEDSAVYLCASNSGLAVSRFYNEQFFGPGTRLTVL.

This chain joins TRBV4-1 and TRBJ2-7; TRBD2 is a possible D gene (5 bases). V dropped 2 bases and J dropped 3 bases, with 23 bases sitting between them. The CDR3 consists of 18 residues. Germline V gene lookup returns CDR1 MGHRA and CDR2 YSYEKL. The CDR3 region has the DNA TGCGCCAGCAGCCAATTATCAATTCAACGGGGTGGGCACTACGAGCAGTACTTC. Amino acids: CASSQLSIQRGGHYEQYF.

CDR3 DNA: TGTGCCAGCAGCTTAGGGACTTTCTCTGGCAATGAGCAGTTCTTC. This sequence encodes CASSLGTFSGNEQFF. The J gene is TRBJ2-1, the V gene TRBV7-2; possible D gene TRBD2, 5 bases. Trimming left V 1 base short and J 6 bases short, with 13 bases between. The CDR3 is made up of 15 amino acids. Looked up from germline, CDR1 is SGHTA and CDR2 is FQGNSA.

This clone was found once. The V gene is TRBV5-1, the J gene TRBJ2-3, with TRBD2 matching over 7 bases. Germline values: CDR1 SGHRS, CDR2 YFSETQ. The CDR3 length is 16 residues. V dropped 0 bases and J dropped 1; count of bases not matched to a gene: 5. CDR3 in amino acids: CASSLGSGGGTDTQYF. The CDR3 DNA is TGCGCCAGCAGCTTGGGTTCGGGGGGAGGCACAGATACGCAGTATTTT.

CDR3 sequence: CASSPPDRGRVYSNQPQHF. CDR3 bases: TGTGCCAGCAGTCCCCCGGACAGGGGGCGCGTCTATAGCAATCAGCCCCAGCATTTT. This chain uses TRBV27 with TRBJ1-5; 11 nucleotides line up with TRBD1. The germline CDR1 and CDR2 sequences are MNHEY and SMNVEV (reference sequence). V lost 5 bases and J lost 0; bases outside the gene matches: 12. CDR3 length equals 19 residues.

The genes are TRBV4-1 and TRBJ2-7; D is possibly TRBD2 (6 bases). Trimming shortened V by 3 bases and J by 4 bases, and 16 bases separated the two germline ends. CDR1 is MGHRA, CDR2 YSYEKL, per germline. The CDR3 consists of 15 residues. In DNA form, the CDR3 reads TGCGCCAGCAGCCAGGTCCCCCTAGCGAGTTACGAGCAGTACTTC. It yields the protein CASSQVPLASYEQYF.

The chain links TRBV2 to TRBJ2-7; 7 bases match TRBD1. J lost 2 bases, V lost 6 bases, and 4 bases had no gene match. CDR3 size: 13 residues. Looked up from germline, CDR1 is SNHLY and CDR2 is FYNNEI. The CDR3 DNA reads as TGTGCCAGCAGACGGGACAGTACCTACGAGCAGTACTTC. Translation: CASRRDSTYEQYF.